These 4 T cell receptor beta chains originate from one sample sequenced in a study of identifying expanded T cells in peripheral blood. Sequenced by immunoSEQ multiplex PCR; TCRdb stores in-frame clones only, minus some. The sample comprises more than 45,000 clones, roughly nine tenths of which are singletons, and about 3.7% rests with the top ten. The material sequenced was blood. The receptors come from a person between 18 and 70 years old in good health.

This clone has only one observation. This chain uses TRBV27 with TRBJ2-5, with D maybe TRBD1 (6 bases). Between the trimmed V and J ends, which lost 5 bases and 6 bases, there was a span of 13 bases. The CDR3 extends over 13 amino acids. Germline CDR1 reads MNHEY; CDR2 reads SMNVEV (reference sequence). The CDR3 here is CASSASRGKTQYF. In DNA form, the CDR3 reads TGTGCCAGCAGTGCCTCCAGGGGAAAGACCCAGTACTTC.

V and J are TRBV29-1 and TRBJ1-2; TRBD1 aligns across 7 bases. Germline V gene lookup returns CDR1 SQVTM and CDR2 ANQGSEA. The CDR3 consists of 13 residues. After removal of 6 bases from V and 5 bases from J, the junction contained 9 bases not matched to a gene. CDR3 residues: CSVRRDSEYGYTF. In DNA form, the CDR3 reads TGCAGCGTCCGAAGGGACAGCGAGTATGGCTACACCTTC. Full variable domain (rest looked up from reference TRBV29-1 and TRBJ1-2): SAVISQKPSRDICQRGTSLTIQCQVDSQVTMMFWYRQQPGQSLTLIATANQGSEATYESGFVIDKFPISRPNLTFSTLTVSNMSPEDSSIYLCSVRRDSEYGYTFGSGTRLTVV.

This chain connects TRBV6-5 to TRBJ2-3; 13 bases match TRBD2. Per germline, CDR1 MNHEY and CDR2 SVGAGI. The CDR3 runs to 15 residues. V dropped 8 bases and J dropped 4; count of bases not matched to a gene: 6. In DNA form, the CDR3 reads TGTGCCAGCCGGACTAGCGGGAGCGGATCAGATACGCAGTATTTT. Amino acids: CASRTSGSGSDTQYF.

The chain uses TRBV6-5 and TRBJ1-2; D perhaps matches TRBD1 (6 bases). V dropped 7 bases and J dropped 4 bases, with 10 bases sitting between them. The CDR3 contains 12 residues. Germline loops: CDR1 MNHEY, CDR2 SVGAGI. The CDR3 DNA is TGTGCCAGCATGGACAGCCCCTATGGCTACACCTTC. It translates to CASMDSPYGYTF.